This T cell receptor beta chain was sequenced in a study of blood T cell repertoires in COVID-19 (dated by TCRdb to about 2020). The study in broad terms: The collaborator samples originated in the United States, Italy and Spain and spanned the acute and convalescent phases of COVID-19. The samples were drawn from the first 160 participants of the ongoing ImmuneRACE study and from 1,254 subjects provided by 6 global collaborators. Where HLA class I and class II types were available, the types were taken from metadata supplied by the sample provider, not from assay-based typing. Sample metadata almost always included a de-identified subject ID, COVID-19 status, age in years and sex. The dataset comprised deeply sampled blood TCRbeta repertoires from subjects exposed to, actively infected with, or recovered from COVID-19. The material from the prospective study consisted of cDNA or gDNA derived from T cells, B-cell-depleted T cells, or PBMCs. The repertoires were made available in a free public database intended to serve as a resource for research on the immune response to SARS-CoV-2. Results and caveats for the whole study, not just this receptor: The quantity of clinical and demographic metadata differed by source and by participant and was supplied without curation.

In Seattle, one collaborating source enrolled patients while the infection was active and tracked those patients longitudinally over the course of disease. Whole blood was collected in K2EDTA tubes by collaborating institutions according to the institutions' own protocols. For TCRbeta analysis, collaborators shipped samples in one of three forms: frozen whole blood, isolated PBMCs, or DNA extracted from either of those sample types. TCRbeta CDR3 regions were amplified from genomic DNA by means of the immunoSEQ Assay, a bias-controlled multiplex PCR. On the authors' methods: The number of nucleated cells in each sample was estimated from the amplification of reference gene primers within the assay. To quantify the absolute abundance of each unique TCRbeta CDR3 rearrangement, sequence reads were collapsed and filtered. For each sample, productive Simpson clonality was calculated as the square root of Simpson's diversity index across productive rearrangements. Entries here come from immuneACCESS through TCRdb and include only in-frame sequences with V and J called. Some clones fail to appear in such tables; in the studies checked, an unresolved V gene covers under half of the shortfall, and the cause of the remainder is unknown. Clonal size and the V and J genes are those of that table, whereas D and trimming came from the DNA. A total of some 200,000 clones appear in this sample, 85% of them only once. The top ten constitute around 1% of the sample.

CDR1 and CDR2, looked up from the germline V gene, are SGHDT and YYEEEE. Its CDR3 holds 14 amino acids, cysteine through phenylalanine. Only the CDR3 part of the read is kept: 42 bases, read in frame from the first base. At the junction V is shortened by 4 bases and J by 7 bases; bases outside the gene matches: 8. In regard to this clone: Its cognate antigen has yet to be identified. Per-base qualities were not stored, and no clone one base away is much larger.

This TCR came from a man aged 60 to 75 with COVID-19, enrolled during active disease. The sequenced sample consisted of peripheral blood. The chain couples TRBV5-6 to TRBJ1-2, with TRBD1 identical over 9 junction bases. The CDR3 is CASSTDRGNGGYTF. The bases are TGTGCCAGCAGCACCGACAGGGGGAATGGTGGCTACACCTTC.